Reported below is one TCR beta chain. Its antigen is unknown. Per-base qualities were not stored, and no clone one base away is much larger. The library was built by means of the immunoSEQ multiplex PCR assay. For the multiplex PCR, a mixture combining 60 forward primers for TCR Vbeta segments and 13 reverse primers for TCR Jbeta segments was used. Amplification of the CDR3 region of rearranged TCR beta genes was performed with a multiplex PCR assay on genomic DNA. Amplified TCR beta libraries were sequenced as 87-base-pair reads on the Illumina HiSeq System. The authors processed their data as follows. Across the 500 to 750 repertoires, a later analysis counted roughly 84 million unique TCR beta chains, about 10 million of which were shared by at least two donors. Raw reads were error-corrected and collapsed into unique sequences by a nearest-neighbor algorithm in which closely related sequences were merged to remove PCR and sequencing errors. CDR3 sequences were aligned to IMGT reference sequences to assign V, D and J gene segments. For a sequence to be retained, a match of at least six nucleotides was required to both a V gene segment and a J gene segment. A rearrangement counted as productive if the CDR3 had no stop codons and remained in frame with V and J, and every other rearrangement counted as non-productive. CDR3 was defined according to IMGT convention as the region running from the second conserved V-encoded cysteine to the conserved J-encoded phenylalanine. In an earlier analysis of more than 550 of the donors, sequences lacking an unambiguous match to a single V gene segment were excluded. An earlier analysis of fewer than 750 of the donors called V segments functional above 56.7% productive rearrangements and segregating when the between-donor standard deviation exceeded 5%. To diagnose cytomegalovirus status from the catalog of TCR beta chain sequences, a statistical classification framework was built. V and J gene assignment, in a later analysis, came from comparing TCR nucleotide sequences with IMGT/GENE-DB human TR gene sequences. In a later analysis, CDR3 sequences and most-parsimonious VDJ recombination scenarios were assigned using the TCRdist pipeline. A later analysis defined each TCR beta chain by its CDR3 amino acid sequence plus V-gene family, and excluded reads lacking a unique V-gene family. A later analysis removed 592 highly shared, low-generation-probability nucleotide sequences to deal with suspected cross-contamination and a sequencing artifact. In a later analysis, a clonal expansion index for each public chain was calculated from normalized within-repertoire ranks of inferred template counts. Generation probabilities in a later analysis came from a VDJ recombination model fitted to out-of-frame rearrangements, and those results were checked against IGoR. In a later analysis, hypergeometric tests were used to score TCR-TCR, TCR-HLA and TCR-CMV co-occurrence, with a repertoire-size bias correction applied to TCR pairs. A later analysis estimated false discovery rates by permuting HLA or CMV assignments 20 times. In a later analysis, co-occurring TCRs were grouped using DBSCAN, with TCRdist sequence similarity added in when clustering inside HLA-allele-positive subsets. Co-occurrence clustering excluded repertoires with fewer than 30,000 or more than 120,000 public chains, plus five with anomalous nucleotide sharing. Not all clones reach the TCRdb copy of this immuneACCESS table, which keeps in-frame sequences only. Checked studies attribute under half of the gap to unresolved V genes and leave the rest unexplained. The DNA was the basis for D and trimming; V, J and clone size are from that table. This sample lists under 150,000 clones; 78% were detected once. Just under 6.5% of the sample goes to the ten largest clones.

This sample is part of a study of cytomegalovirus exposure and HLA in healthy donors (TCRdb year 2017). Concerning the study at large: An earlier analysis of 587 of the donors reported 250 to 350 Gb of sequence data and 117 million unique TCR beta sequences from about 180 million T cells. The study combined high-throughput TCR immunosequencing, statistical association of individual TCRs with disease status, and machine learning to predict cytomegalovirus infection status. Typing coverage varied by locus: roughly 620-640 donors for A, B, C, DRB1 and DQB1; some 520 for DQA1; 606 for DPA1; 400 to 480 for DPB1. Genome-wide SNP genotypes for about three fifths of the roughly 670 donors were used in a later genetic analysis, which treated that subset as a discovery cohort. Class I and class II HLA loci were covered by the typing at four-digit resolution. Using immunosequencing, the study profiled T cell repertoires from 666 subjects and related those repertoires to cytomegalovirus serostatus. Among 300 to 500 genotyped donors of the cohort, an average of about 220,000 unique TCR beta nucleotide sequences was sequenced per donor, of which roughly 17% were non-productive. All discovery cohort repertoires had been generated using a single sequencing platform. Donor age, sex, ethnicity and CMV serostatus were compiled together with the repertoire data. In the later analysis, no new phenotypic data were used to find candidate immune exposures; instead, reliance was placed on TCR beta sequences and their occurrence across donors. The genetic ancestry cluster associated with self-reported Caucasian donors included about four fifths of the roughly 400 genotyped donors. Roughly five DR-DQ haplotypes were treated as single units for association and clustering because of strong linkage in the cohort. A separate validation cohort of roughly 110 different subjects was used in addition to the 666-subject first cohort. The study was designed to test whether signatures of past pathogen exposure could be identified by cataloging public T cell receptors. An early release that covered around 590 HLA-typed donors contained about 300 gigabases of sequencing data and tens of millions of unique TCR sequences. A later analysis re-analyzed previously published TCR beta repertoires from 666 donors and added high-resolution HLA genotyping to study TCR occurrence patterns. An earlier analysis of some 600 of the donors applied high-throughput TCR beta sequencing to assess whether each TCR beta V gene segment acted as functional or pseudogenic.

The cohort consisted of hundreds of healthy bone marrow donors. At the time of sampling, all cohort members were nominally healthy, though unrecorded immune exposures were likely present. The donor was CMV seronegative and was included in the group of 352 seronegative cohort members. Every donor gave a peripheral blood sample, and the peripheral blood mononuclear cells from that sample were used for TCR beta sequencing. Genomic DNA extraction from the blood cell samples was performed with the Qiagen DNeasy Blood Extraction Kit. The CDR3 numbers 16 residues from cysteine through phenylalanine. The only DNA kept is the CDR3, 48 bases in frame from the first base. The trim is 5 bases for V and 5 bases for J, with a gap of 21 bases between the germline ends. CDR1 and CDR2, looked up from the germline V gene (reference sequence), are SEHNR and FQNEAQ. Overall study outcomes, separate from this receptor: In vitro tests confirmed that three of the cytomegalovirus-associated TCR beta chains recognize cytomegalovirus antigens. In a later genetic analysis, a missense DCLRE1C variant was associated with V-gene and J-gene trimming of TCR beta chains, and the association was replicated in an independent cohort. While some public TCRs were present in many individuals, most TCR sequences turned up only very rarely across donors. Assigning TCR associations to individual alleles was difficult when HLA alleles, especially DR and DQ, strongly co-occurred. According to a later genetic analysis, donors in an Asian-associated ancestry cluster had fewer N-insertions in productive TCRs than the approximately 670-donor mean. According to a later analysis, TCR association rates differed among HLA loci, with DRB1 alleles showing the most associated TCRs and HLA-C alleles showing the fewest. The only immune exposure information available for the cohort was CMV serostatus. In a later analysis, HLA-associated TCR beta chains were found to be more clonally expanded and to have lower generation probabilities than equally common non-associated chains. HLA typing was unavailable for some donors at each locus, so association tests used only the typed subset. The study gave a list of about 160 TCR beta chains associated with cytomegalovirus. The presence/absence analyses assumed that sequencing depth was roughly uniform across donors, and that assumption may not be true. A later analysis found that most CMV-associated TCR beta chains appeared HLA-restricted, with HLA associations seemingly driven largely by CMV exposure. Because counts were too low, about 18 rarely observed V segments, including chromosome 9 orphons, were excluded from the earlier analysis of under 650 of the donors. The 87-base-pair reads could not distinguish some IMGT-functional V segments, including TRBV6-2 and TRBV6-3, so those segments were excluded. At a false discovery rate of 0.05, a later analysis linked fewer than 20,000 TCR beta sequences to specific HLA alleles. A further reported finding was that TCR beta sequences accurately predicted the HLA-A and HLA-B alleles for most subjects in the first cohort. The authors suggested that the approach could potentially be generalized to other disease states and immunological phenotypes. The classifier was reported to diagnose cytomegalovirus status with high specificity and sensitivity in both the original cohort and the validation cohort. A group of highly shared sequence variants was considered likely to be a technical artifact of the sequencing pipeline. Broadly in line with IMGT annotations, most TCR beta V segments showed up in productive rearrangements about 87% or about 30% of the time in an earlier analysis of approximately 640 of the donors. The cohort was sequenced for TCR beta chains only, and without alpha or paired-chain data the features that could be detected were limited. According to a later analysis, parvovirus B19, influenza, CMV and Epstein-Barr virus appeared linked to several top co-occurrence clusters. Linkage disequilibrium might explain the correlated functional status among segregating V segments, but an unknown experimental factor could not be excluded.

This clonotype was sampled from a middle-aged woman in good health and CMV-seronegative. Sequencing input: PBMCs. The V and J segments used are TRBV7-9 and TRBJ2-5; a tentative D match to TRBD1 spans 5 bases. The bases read TGTGCCAGCAGCCCCGAAGGGGTCTTAAAAGGGGAGACCCAGTACTTC. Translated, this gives CASSPEGVLKGETQYF.